These 27 T cell receptor beta chains came from one sample sequenced in a study of blood T cell repertoires in COVID-19 (dated by TCRdb to 2020 to 2021). Library creation used the immunoSEQ multiplex PCR assay. TCRdb re-hosts the immuneACCESS table, in-frame sequences only. Its copies lack some clones; in the studies checked, an unresolved V gene accounts for under half of them, and the cause for the rest is not known. For this sample the table gives some 280,000 clones, of which 75% to 90% were detected only once. The top ten constitute under 15% of the sample. Sequenced sample: peripheral blood. The receptors were sampled from a woman aged 55 to 70 with acute or convalescent COVID-19.

The gene calls are TRBV25-1 and TRBJ1-4, with 8 bases identical to TRBD1. V lost 8 bases, J lost 6 bases, and 5 bases stayed unmatched. CDR1 and CDR2 from the germline V gene are MGHDK and SYGVNS. This CDR3 is built from 13 residues. The CDR3 region is CASQGAADEKLFF. DNA of the CDR3: TGTGCCAGCCAGGGGGCTGCGGATGAAAAACTGTTTTTT.

The chain carries TRBV19 and TRBJ2-7, with a weak D call TRBD2 (5 bases). V was shortened by 3 bases and J by 2 bases, with 8 bases between the two germline ends. This CDR3 contains 13 residues. The germline gives CDR1 LNHDA, CDR2 SQIVND (reference sequence). CDR3 in amino acids: CASSIGLTYEQYF. The CDR3 DNA reads as TGTGCCAGTAGTATCGGACTGACCTACGAGCAGTACTTC.

Concerning this clone: A junction boundary mismatches the germline segment, possibly from a read error. The chain links TRBV3-1 (or the pseudogene TRBV3-2) to TRBJ1-3, with unresolved D. Germline loops: CDR1 LGHDT, CDR2 YNNKEL (reference sequence). The CDR3 consists of 13 residues. CDR3 in DNA: TGTGCCAGCAGTCAAGTTCAGAGAAACACCATATATTTT. It is translated as CASSQVQRNTIYF.

The chain couples TRBV2 to TRBJ1-1; TRBD1 is a possible D gene (5 bases). The germline CDR1 and CDR2 sequences are SNHLY and FYNNEI. The CDR3 length is 14 residues. The germline V and J ends were trimmed by 6 bases and 5 bases, with 16 bases remaining between them. DNA of the CDR3: TGTGCCAGCAGGGAGGGAGGGGTAACGACTGAAGCTTTCTTT. Amino acid sequence: CASREGGVTTEAFF. Full variable domain (missing parts from reference TRBV2 and TRBJ1-1): EPEVTQTPSHQVTQMGQEVILRCVPISNHLYFYWYRQILGQKVEFLVSFYNNEISEKSEIFDDQFSVERPDGSNFTLKIRSTKLEDSAMYFCASREGGVTTEAFFGQGTRLTVV.

The chain has TRBV7-9 and TRBJ2-5, with 10 bases fitting TRBD2. The germline CDR1 and CDR2 sequences are SEHNR and FQNEAQ (reference sequence). The ends lost 6 bases at V and 3 bases at J; junction bases unmatched: 7. CDR3 length equals 15 residues. This chain's CDR3 is CASSPTTSGKETQYF. The CDR3 coding sequence is TGTGCCAGCAGTCCGACCACTAGCGGGAAAGAGACCCAGTACTTC.

The CDR3 DNA is TGTGCCAGCAGCACACAGGGGTTTACCGGGGAGCTGTTTTTT. It specifies CASSTQGFTGELFF. The genes are TRBV7-9 and TRBJ2-2, with 7 bases aligning to TRBD1. V was pared by 5 bases and J by 5 bases, with 5 bases of the junction left unmatched. The CDR3 consists of 14 residues. Germline V CDR1 and CDR2: SEHNR, FQNEAQ (reference sequence).

This sequence joins TRBV29-1 and TRBJ2-2; D uncertain. Germline CDR1 is SQVTM and CDR2 is ANQGSEA. V lost 2 bases to trimming and J lost 1 base, with 11 bases between them. This CDR3 has 15 amino acids. CDR3 protein: CSVERQDRNTGELFF. Written as DNA, the CDR3 is TGCAGCGTTGAAAGGCAGGATCGGAACACCGGGGAGCTGTTTTTT.

The chain uses TRBV5-4 and TRBJ1-6; TRBD1 matches at 11 bases. Germline V lookup: CDR1 SGHNT, CDR2 YYREEE (reference sequence). Trimming cost V 3 bases and J 10 bases; bases outside gene matches: 9. The CDR3 extends over 16 amino acids. The CDR3, as DNA: TGTGCCAGCAGCTCCGGACAGGGGGCGACGCGGTCACCCCTCCACTTT. Its translation is CASSSGQGATRSPLHF.

V gene TRBV4-3 combines with J gene TRBJ2-7; no definite D call. Per the germline V gene, CDR1 is LGHNA and CDR2 is YSLEER. V was pared by 0 bases and J by 4 bases, with 13 bases between. The CDR3 runs 15 residues. CDR3 nucleotides: TGCGCCAGCAGCCAAGAGCTCGGATGGGCTTACGAGCAGTACTTC. Encoded protein: CASSQELGWAYEQYF.

In DNA, the CDR3 is TGTGCCAATTTGGGTGACAGGGGAAAAGAAAACTCTGGAAACACCATATATTTT. This translates into CANLGDRGKENSGNTIYF. This rearrangement joins TRBV2 to TRBJ1-3; 8 nucleotides line up with TRBD1. Germline loops: CDR1 SNHLY, CDR2 FYNNEI. The CDR3 runs 18 residues. V lost 10 bases and J lost 0; bases outside the gene matches: 17.

V usage is TRBV28 and J usage is TRBJ2-7; 10 bases fit TRBD2. Losses at the gene ends were 5 bases for V and 4 bases for J; bases not matched to a gene: 5. This CDR3 region has 14 residues. CDR1 is MDHEN, CDR2 SYDVKM, per germline. In DNA, the CDR3 is TGTGCCAGCAGTCGAAGCGGGGGGGTGTACGAGCAGTACTTC. It is translated as CASSRSGGVYEQYF. The entire variable domain, with the rest obtained from reference TRBV28 and TRBJ2-7, is as follows: DVKVTQSSRYLVKRTGEKVFLECVQDMDHENMFWYRQDPGLGLRLIYFSYDVKMKEKGDIPEGYSVSREKKERFSLILESASTNQTSMYLCASSRSGGVYEQYFGPGTRLTVT.

This clone was seen a single time. The V call is TRBV10-2, the J call TRBJ1-4, with a weak D call TRBD1 (5 bases). Germline lookup yields CDR1 WSHSY and CDR2 SAAADI. CDR3 size: 12 residues. V lost 4 bases and J lost 10, with 10 bases in between. CDR3 sequence (DNA): TGCGCCAGCAGTGCCTCGGGGGTAAAACTGTTTTTT. Amino acids: CASSASGVKLFF.

V gene TRBV19 combines with J gene TRBJ1-1; D remains ambiguous. Germline-derived CDR1 and CDR2 are LNHDA and SQIVND (reference sequence). The V gene lost 1 base and the J gene lost 5 bases, with 8 bases spanning the gap. This CDR3 is built from 13 residues. The CDR3: CASSIGQMTEAFF. In DNA form, the CDR3 reads TGTGCCAGTAGTATAGGGCAGATGACTGAAGCTTTCTTT.

This clone was seen a few times. V is TRBV2 and J is TRBJ1-1; 7 bases are shared with TRBD1. Per germline, CDR1 SNHLY and CDR2 FYNNEI. Trimming removed 5 bases from V and 0 bases from J; junction bases left unmatched: 15. This CDR3 is built from 18 residues. CDR3 residues: CASSRTLRDSGLNTEAFF. The CDR3 DNA is TGTGCCAGCAGTCGGACCCTCCGGGACAGCGGCTTGAACACTGAAGCTTTCTTT.

The gene calls are TRBV7-8 and TRBJ2-1; D call uncertain. Trimming stripped 5 bases from V and 7 bases from J, with 15 bases between. The CDR3 contains 14 residues. CDR1 is SGHVS and CDR2 is FQNEAQ in the germline V gene. The CDR3 spells CASSPLPTRNEQFF. Written as DNA, the CDR3 is TGTGCCAGCAGCCCCCTCCCCACGCGTAATGAGCAGTTCTTC.

The genes are TRBV18 and TRBJ1-2; 7 positions agree with TRBD1. The CDR3 runs 13 residues. Per the germline V gene, CDR1 is KGHSH and CDR2 is LQKENI. Germline trimming cut 4 bases from V and 3 bases from J; bases unmatched to any gene: 2. CDR3 nucleotides: TGTGCCAGCTCACGCGGGACAGACTATGGCTACACCTTC. Translating gives CASSRGTDYGYTF.

Only one count was recorded for this clone. This chain connects TRBV19 to TRBJ1-1; 11 positions agree with TRBD1. V shed 4 bases and J 5 bases; nucleotides not matched to a gene: 12. CDR1 and CDR2 from the germline V gene are LNHDA and SQIVND (reference sequence). CDR3 size: 17 residues. CDR3: CASSNRTGGIRGTEAFF. DNA for the CDR3: TGTGCCAGTAGTAACCGGACAGGGGGCATCCGAGGAACTGAAGCTTTCTTT. The whole variable domain, filled in from reference TRBV19 and TRBJ1-1, reads DGGITQSPKYLFRKEGQNVTLSCEQNLNHDAMYWYRQDPGQGLRLIYYSQIVNDFQKGDIAEGYSVSREKKESFPLTVTSAQKNPTAFYLCASSNRTGGIRGTEAFFGQGTRLTVV.

The genes are TRBV10-3 and TRBJ2-7, with TRBD1 matching 9 bases. This CDR3 is built from 14 residues. The V and J ends lost 7 bases and 5 bases, in that order; junction bases with no gene match: 9. Germline V gene data show CDR1 as ENHRY and CDR2 as SYGVKD. CDR3 DNA sequence: TGTGCCATCAAGGCTGGACAGGGGAGTAACGAGCAGTACTTC. This translates into CAIKAGQGSNEQYF.

The chain has TRBV19 and TRBJ1-1; no firm D call. Germline V gene sequence: CDR1 LNHDA, CDR2 SQIVND (reference sequence). The CDR3 contains 13 residues. V was shortened by 4 bases and J by 0 bases, with 6 bases between the two germline ends. The CDR3 sequence: CASSTVLNTEAFF. The CDR3 nucleotides read TGTGCCAGTAGTACGGTCTTGAACACTGAAGCTTTCTTT.

V and J are TRBV7-6 and TRBJ1-4, with D possibly being TRBD1 (5 bases). CDR1 SGHVS and CDR2 FNYEAQ come from the germline V gene. Trimming stripped 1 base from V and 4 bases from J, with 13 bases between. The CDR3 extends over 16 amino acids. The CDR3 DNA reads as TGTGCCAGCAGCTTAGGGGGGAGCGGGATTAATGAAAAACTGTTTTTT. Residues: CASSLGGSGINEKLFF. The whole variable domain, filled in from reference TRBV7-6 and TRBJ1-4, reads GAGVSQSPRYKVTKRGQDVALRCDPISGHVSLYWYRQALGQGPEFLTYFNYEAQQDKSGLPNDRFSAERPEGSISTLTIQRTEQRDSAMYRCASSLGGSGINEKLFFGSGTQLSVL.

The V and J genes are TRBV7-9 and TRBJ1-4; D unresolved. Trimming removed 3 bases at V and 2 bases at J, with 10 bases between. CDR1 is SEHNR, CDR2 FQNEAQ, per germline (reference sequence). The CDR3 spans 15 residues. CDR3 residues: CASSFLTMTNEKLFF. CDR3 nucleotides: TGTGCCAGCAGCTTCTTGACTATGACTAATGAAAAACTGTTTTTT.

This clone was picked up a small number of times. This rearrangement joins TRBV3-1 (or the pseudogene TRBV3-2) to TRBJ2-7, with TRBD2 matching over 10 bases. The CDR3 runs to 14 residues. Germline V gene sequence: CDR1 LGHDT, CDR2 YNNKEL (reference sequence). With 4 bases clipped from V and 10 bases from J, the junction kept 10 bases outside the gene matches. In DNA form, the CDR3 reads TGTGCCAGCAGCCCTTGGAGTAGCGGGAGGCACCAGTACTTC. This codes for CASSPWSSGRHQYF.

The chain employs TRBV28 and TRBJ1-1; 7 bases fit TRBD1. J gave up 0 bases and V 7 bases, and 5 bases lay outside the gene matches. This CDR3 spans 14 amino acids. Germline CDR1 MDHEN, CDR2 SYDVKM. The CDR3: CASIDRVMNTEAFF. In nucleotides, the CDR3 is TGTGCCAGCATCGACAGGGTCATGAACACTGAAGCTTTCTTT.

CDR3 sequence reads: CASSGRHEEKLFF. In nucleotides, the CDR3 is TGTGCCAGCAGCGGACGGCATGAGGAAAAACTGTTTTTT. V and J are TRBV19 and TRBJ1-4; no reliable D call. Trimming took off 9 bases at V and 8 bases at J, with 16 bases between the two ends. The CDR3 is made up of 13 amino acids. Germline V lookup: CDR1 LNHDA, CDR2 SQIVND (reference sequence). Using reference TRBV19 and TRBJ1-4 for the parts outside the CDR3, the full variable domain is DGGITQSPKYLFRKEGQNVTLSCEQNLNHDAMYWYRQDPGQGLRLIYYSQIVNDFQKGDIAEGYSVSREKKESFPLTVTSAQKNPTAFYLCASSGRHEEKLFFGSGTQLSVL.

The CDR3 reads CASSLADTEAFF. The CDR3 DNA is TGTGCCAGCTCCCTCGCGGACACTGAAGCTTTCTTT. The chain carries TRBV18 and TRBJ1-1; D ambiguous. CDR3 size: 12 residues. The V and J ends lost 6 bases and 3 bases respectively, with 8 bases between them. Germline CDR1 KGHSH, CDR2 LQKENI.

The genes are TRBV4-2 and TRBJ2-5, with TRBD2 identical over 8 bases. The germline V gene encodes CDR1 LGHNA and CDR2 YNFKEQ. The V segment lost 4 bases and the J segment 5 bases; nucleotides outside the gene matches: 6. The CDR3 has 14 amino acids. The DNA of the CDR3 is TGTGCCAGCAGCCCCGCCGTAGCGGGGGAGACCCAGTACTTC. Protein sequence: CASSPAVAGETQYF.

This clone was detected many times. The chain links TRBV29-1 to TRBJ1-5; 7 bases align to TRBD1. The germline gives CDR1 SQVTM, CDR2 ANQGSEA. Trimming took 6 bases from V and 4 from J; bases not matched to a gene: 6. The CDR3 totals 13 residues. The CDR3 sequence: CSVTRGVNQPQHF. CDR3 nucleotide sequence: TGCAGCGTCACCAGGGGGGTGAATCAGCCCCAGCATTTT.